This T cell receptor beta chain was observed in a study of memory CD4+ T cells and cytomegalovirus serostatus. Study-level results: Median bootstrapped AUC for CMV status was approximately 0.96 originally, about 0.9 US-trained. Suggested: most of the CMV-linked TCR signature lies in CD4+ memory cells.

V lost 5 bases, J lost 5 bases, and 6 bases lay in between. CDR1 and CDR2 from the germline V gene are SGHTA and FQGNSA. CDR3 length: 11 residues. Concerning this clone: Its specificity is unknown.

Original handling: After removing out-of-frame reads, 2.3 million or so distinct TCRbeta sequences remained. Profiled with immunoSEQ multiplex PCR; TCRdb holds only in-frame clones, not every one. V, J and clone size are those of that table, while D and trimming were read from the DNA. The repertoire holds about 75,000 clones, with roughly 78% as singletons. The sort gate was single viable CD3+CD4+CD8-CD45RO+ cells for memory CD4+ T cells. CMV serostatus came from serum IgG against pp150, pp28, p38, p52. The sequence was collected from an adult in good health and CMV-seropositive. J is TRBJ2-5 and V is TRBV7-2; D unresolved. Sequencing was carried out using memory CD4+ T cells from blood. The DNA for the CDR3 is TGTGCCAGCAGCCCCGGTGAGACCCAGTACTTC. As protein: CASSPGETQYF.